This paragraph covers one T cell receptor (beta chain) sequence. The sample comes from a study of blood T cell repertoires in COVID-19. Each participant's cohort was designated according to participant-reported clinical history. TCRdb's table, derived via immunoSEQ multiplex PCR, lists solely in-frame clones and lacks some. The sample holds approximately 140,000 clones, 85% to 90% seen once. Germline values: CDR1 MNHEY, CDR2 SVGEGT. The CDR3 contains 16 residues. V lost 6 bases and J lost 1, with 15 bases in between. The chain has TRBV6-2 or TRBV6-3 and TRBJ2-2, with D maybe TRBD2 (5 bases). The clonotype originates from a woman aged 30 to 39 with acute COVID-19. Source material: PBMCs or T cells enriched from blood (not recorded which). CDR3 in amino acids: CASSIYREMNTGELFF. CDR3 bases: TGTGCCAGCAGCATATACCGGGAAATGAACACCGGGGAGCTGTTTTTT.